The source of this T cell receptor beta chain is a study of T cell clonotyping in hematopoietic cell transplantation. As for this clone: Its antigen is not identified.

Germline values: CDR1 SGHDT, CDR2 YYEEEE. This CDR3 spans 14 amino acids. V was pared by 1 base and J by 5 bases, with 2 bases of the junction left unmatched. Study-level results: At the given depth, recipient repertoires were over 97% de novo clonotypes. Broader posttransplant TCR repertoire diversity was predicted by graft donor and pretransplant recipient Inverse Simpson Index values. Pathologically expanded recipient clonotypes increased progressively from day 30 to day 180 as diversity fell. Cells were unsorted, so CD4 and CD8 contributions were not separated.

The assay was immunoSEQ multiplex PCR, and TCRdb's table has in-frame clones only and misses some. The sample contains more than 15,000 clones, over 90% of which appear only once. Sequenced material: peripheral blood mononuclear cells. The sequence came from a man between 40 and 49 years old in good health. Some clones in this sample may be carry-over from other donors' samples. V and J are TRBV5-6 and TRBJ2-1; 8 bases match TRBD2. The CDR3 coding sequence is TGTGCCAGCAGCTTGACGGGAGGGCACAATGAGCAGTTCTTC. It translates to CASSLTGGHNEQFF.